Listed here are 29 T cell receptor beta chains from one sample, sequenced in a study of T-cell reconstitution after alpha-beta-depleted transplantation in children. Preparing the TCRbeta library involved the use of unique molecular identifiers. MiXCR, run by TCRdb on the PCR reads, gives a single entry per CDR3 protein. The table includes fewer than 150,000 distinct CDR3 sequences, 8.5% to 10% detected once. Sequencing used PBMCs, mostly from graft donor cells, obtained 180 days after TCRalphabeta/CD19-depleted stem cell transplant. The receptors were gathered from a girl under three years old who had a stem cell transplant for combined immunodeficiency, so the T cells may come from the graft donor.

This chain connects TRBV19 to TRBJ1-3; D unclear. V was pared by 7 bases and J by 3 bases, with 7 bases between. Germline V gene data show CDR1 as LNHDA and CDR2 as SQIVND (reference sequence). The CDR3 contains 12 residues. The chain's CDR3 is CASTTDGNTIYF. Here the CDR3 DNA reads TGTGCCAGTACCACGGATGGAAACACCATATATTTT.

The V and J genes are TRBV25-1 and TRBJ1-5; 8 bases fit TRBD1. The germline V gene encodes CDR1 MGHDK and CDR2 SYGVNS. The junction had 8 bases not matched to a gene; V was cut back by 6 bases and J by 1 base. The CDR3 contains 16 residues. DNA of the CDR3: TGTGCCAGCAGGGAGACAGGGGTGACGAGCAATCAGCCCCAGCATTTT. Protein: CASRETGVTSNQPQHF.

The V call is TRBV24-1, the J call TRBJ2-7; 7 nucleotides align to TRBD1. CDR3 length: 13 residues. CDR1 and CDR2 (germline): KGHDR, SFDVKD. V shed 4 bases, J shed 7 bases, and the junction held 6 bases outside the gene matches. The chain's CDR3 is CATSDWDSWEQYF. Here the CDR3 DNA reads TGTGCCACCAGTGACTGGGACAGTTGGGAGCAGTACTTC.

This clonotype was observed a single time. CDR3: CASSYSGTGGTEAFF. In nucleotides, the CDR3 is TGTGCCAGCAGTTACTCGGGGACAGGGGGCACTGAAGCTTTCTTT. The gene calls are TRBV6-5 and TRBJ1-1; 11 positions match TRBD1. V shed 0 bases, J shed 4 bases, and the junction held 1 base outside the gene matches. The CDR3 totals 15 residues. Germline loops: CDR1 MNHEY, CDR2 SVGAGI.

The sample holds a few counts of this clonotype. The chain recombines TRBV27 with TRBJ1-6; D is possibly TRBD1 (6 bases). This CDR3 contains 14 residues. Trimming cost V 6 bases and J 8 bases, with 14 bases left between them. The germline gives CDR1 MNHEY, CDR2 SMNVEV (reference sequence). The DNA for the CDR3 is TGTGCCAGCAGCCTAACAGGGATAGATTCACCCCTCCACTTT. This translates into CASSLTGIDSPLHF.

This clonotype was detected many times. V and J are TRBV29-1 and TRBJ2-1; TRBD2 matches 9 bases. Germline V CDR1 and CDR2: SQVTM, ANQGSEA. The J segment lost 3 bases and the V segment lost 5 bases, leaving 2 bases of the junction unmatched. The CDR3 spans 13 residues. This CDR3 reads CSVSSGGYNEQFF. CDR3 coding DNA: TGCAGCGTTAGTAGCGGGGGCTACAATGAGCAGTTCTTC.

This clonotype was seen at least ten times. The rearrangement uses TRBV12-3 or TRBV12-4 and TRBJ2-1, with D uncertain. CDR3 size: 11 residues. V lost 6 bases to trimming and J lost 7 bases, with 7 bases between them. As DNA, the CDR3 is TGTGCCAGCAGCCCGGTAAATGAGCAGTTCTTC. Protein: CASSPVNEQFF.

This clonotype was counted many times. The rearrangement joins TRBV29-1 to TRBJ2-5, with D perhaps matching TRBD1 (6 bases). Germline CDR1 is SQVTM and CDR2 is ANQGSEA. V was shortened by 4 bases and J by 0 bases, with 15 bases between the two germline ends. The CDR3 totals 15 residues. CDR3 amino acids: CSVGGPSAYQETQYF. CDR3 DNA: TGCAGCGTTGGGGGGCCCTCAGCGTACCAAGAGACCCAGTACTTC.

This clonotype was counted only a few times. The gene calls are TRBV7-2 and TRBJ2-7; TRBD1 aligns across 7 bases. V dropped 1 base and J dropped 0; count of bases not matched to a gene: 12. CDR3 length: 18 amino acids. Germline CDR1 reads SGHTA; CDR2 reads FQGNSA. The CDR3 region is CASSLGAWDSHSSYEQYF. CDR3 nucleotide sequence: TGTGCCAGCAGCTTAGGCGCCTGGGACAGCCACAGCTCCTACGAGCAGTACTTC.

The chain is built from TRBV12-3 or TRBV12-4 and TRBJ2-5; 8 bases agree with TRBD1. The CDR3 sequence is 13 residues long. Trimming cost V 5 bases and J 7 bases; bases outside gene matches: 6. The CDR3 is CASSVGQGRTQYF. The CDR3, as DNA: TGTGCCAGCAGTGTTGGACAGGGAAGGACCCAGTACTTC.

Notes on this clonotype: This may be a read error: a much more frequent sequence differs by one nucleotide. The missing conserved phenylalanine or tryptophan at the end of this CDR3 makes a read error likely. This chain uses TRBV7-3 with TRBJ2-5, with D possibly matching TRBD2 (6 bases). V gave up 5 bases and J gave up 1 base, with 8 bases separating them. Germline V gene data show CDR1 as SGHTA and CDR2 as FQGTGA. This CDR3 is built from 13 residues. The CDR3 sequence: CASSRGSQETQYS. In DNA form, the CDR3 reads TGTGCCAGCAGCCGGGGGTCCCAAGAGACCCAGTACTCC.

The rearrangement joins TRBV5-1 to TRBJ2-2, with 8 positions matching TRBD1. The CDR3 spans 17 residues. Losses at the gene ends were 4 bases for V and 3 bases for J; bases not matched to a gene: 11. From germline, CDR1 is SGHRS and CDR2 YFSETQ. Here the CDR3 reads CASSAPRGQDYTGELFF. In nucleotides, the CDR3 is TGCGCCAGCAGCGCGCCTCGGGGACAGGACTACACCGGGGAGCTGTTTTTT.

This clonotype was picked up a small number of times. CDR3 nucleotides: TGCAGTGCTAGAGATCCCTGGGCGGCGAACACTGAAGCTTTCTTT. Protein product: CSARDPWAANTEAFF. The J gene is TRBJ1-1, the V gene TRBV20-1; D uncertain. Trimming shortened V by 0 bases and J by 1 base, and 12 bases separated the two germline ends. CDR3 size: 15 residues. CDR1 DFQATT and CDR2 SNEGSKA come from the germline V gene (reference sequence).

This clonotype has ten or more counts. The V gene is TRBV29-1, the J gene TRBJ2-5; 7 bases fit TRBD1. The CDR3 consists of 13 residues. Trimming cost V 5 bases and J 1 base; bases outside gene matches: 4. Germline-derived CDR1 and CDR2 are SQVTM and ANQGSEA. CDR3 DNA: TGCAGCGTTATGACAGGGCCCCAAGAGACCCAGTACTTC. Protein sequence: CSVMTGPQETQYF.

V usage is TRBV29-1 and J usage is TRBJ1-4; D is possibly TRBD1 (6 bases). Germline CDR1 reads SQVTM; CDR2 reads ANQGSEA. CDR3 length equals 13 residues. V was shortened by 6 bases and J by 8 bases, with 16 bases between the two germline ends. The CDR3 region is CSVATGGREKLFF. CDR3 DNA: TGCAGCGTCGCGACAGGAGGCCGCGAAAAACTGTTTTTT.

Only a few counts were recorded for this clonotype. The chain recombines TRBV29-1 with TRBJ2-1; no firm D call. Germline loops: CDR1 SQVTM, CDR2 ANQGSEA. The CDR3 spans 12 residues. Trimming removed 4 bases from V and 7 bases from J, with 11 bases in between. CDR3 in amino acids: CSVGASENEQFF. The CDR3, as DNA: TGCAGCGTTGGGGCCTCCGAGAATGAGCAGTTCTTC.

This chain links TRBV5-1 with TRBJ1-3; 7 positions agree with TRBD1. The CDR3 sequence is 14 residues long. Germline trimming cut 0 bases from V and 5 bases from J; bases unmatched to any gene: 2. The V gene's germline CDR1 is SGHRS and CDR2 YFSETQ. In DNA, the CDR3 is TGCGCCAGCAGCTTGGGACAGGGAAGAAACACCATATATTTT. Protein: CASSLGQGRNTIYF.

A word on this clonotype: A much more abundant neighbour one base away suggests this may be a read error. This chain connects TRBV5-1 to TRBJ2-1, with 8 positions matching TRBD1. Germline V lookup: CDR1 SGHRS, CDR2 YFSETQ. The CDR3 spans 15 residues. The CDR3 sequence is CASSPRQGSYNDQFF. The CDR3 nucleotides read TGCGCCAGCAGTCCTCGACAGGGGTCCTACAATGACCAGTTCTTC.

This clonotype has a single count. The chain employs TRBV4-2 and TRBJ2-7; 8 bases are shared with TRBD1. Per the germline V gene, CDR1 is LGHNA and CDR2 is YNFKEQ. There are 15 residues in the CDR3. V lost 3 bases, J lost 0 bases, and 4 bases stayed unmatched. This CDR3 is CASSQEQGGSYEQYF. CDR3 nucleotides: TGTGCCAGCAGCCAGGAACAGGGGGGCTCCTACGAGCAGTACTTC.

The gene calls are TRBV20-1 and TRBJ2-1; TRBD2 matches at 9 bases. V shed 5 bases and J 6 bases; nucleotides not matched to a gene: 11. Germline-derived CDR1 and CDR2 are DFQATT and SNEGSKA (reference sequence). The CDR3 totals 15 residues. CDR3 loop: CSASFRRGGPNEQFF. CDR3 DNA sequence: TGCAGTGCTTCATTTCGGCGGGGGGGGCCCAATGAGCAGTTCTTC.

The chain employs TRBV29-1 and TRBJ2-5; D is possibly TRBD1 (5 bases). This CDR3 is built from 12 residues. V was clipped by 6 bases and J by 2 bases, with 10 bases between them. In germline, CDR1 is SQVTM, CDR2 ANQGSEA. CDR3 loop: CSVKGNQETQYF. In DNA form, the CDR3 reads TGCAGCGTGAAGGGGAATCAAGAGACCCAGTACTTC.

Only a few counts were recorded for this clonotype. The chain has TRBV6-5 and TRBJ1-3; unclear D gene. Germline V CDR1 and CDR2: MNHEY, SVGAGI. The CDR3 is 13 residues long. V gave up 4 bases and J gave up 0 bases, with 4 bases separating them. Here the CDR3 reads CASSFGSGNTIYF. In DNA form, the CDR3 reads TGTGCCAGCAGTTTCGGCTCTGGAAACACCATATATTTT.

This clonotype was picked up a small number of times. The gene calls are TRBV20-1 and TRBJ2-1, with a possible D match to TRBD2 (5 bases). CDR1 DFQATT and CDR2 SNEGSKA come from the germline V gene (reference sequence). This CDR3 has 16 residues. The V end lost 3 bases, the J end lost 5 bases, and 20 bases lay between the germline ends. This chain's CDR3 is CSASYPGGLYHNEQFF. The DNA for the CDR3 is TGCAGTGCTAGTTACCCCGGAGGTTTATACCACAATGAGCAGTTCTTC.

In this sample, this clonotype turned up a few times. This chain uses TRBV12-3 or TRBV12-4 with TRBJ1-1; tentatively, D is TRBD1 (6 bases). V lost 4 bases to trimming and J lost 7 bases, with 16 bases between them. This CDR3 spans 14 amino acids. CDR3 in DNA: TGTGCCAGCAGTTCCTGGGGGCGCCCTGGTGAAGCTTTCTTT. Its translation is CASSSWGRPGEAFF.

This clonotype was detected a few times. CDR3 amino acids: CASSFGRGAYEQYF. The CDR3 coding sequence is TGTGCCAGCAGCTTTGGGCGGGGAGCCTACGAGCAGTACTTC. The chain recombines TRBV5-6 with TRBJ2-7; maybe TRBD2 (6 bases). The V and J ends lost 2 bases and 2 bases respectively, with 11 bases between them. CDR1 and CDR2 (germline): SGHDT, YYEEEE. The length of the CDR3 is 14 residues.

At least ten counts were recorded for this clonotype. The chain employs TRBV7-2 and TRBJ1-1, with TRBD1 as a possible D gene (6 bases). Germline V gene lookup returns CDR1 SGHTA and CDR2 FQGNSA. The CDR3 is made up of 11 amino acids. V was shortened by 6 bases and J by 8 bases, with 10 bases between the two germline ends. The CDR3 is CASRGTSEAFF. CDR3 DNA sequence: TGTGCCAGCAGAGGGACAAGCGAAGCTTTCTTT.

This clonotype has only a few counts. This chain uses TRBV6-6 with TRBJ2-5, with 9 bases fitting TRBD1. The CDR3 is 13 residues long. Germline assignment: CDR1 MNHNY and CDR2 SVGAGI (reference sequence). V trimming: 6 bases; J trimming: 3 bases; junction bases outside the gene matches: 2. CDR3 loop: CASRRTGEETQYF. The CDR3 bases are TGTGCCAGCAGGAGGACAGGGGAAGAGACCCAGTACTTC.

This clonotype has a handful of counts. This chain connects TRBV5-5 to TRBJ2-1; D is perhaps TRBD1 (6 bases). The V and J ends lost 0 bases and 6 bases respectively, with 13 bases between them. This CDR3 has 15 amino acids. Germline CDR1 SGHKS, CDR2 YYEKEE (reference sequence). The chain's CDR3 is CASSLVVGASNEQFF. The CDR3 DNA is TGTGCCAGCAGCTTGGTTGTGGGGGCGAGCAATGAGCAGTTCTTC.

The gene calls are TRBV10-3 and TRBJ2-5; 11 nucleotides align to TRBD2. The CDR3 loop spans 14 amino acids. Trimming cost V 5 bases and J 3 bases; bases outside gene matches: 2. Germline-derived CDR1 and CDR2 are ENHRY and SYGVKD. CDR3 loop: CAISPTSGEETQYF. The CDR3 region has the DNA TGTGCCATCAGTCCGACTAGCGGGGAAGAGACCCAGTACTTC.